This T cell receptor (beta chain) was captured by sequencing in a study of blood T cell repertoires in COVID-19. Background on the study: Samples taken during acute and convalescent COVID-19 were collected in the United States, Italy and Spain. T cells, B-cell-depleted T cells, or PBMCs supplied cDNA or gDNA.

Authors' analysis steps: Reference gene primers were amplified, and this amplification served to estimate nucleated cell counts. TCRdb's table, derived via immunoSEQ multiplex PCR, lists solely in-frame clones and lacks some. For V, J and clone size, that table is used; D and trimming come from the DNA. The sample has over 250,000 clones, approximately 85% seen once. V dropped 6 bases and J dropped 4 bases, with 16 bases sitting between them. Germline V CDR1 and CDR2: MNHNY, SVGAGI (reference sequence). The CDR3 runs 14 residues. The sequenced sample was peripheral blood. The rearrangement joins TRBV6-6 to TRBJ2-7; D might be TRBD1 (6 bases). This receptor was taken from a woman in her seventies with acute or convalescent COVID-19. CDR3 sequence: CASRLTGTLYEQYF. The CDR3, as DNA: TGTGCCAGCAGATTAACAGGGACACTGTACGAGCAGTACTTC.